The 21 T cell receptor beta chains listed next were all sequenced from one sample in a study of blood T cell repertoires in COVID-19. Here immunoSEQ multiplex PCR was the method, and the copy in TCRdb shows in-frame clones only, minus some. The sample contains 130,000 to 150,000 clones, roughly 79% of which appear only once. The material sequenced was peripheral blood. The receptors originated from a human donor with acute or convalescent COVID-19. The donor label of this sample is uncertain.

The chain recombines TRBV30 with TRBJ2-3; D might be TRBD2 (6 bases). Germline CDR1 and CDR2: GTSNPN and SVGIG (reference sequence). The length of the CDR3 is 15 residues. V dropped 0 bases and J dropped 2 bases, with 12 bases sitting between them. CDR3 sequence reads: CAWSVGDFYTDTQYF. For the CDR3, the DNA is TGTGCCTGGAGTGTAGGGGACTTCTACACAGATACGCAGTATTTT.

The V call is TRBV4-1, the J call TRBJ1-2; D remains ambiguous. Germline lookup yields CDR1 MGHRA and CDR2 YSYEKL. The CDR3 length is 15 residues. The V end was cut by 4 bases, the J end by 6 bases, with 18 bases between. Here the CDR3 reads CASSPSPEVGNGYTF. CDR3 bases: TGCGCCAGCAGCCCTTCCCCGGAGGTAGGGAATGGCTACACCTTC.

This clone appeared many times. This chain joins TRBV6-5 and TRBJ2-1; no reliable D call. The CDR3 has 15 amino acids. The V end lost 0 bases, the J end lost 2 bases, and 8 bases lay between the germline ends. Germline V lookup: CDR1 MNHEY, CDR2 SVGAGI. Here the CDR3 reads CASSYSINTYNEQFF. CDR3 nucleotides: TGTGCCAGCAGTTACTCGATTAACACCTACAATGAGCAGTTCTTC.

The CDR3 DNA follows: TGTGCCAGCAGCCTCGGGCCGGGGGGAGGGACTGAAGCTTTCTTT. Protein sequence: CASSLGPGGGTEAFF. V usage is TRBV13 and J usage is TRBJ1-1; D possibly corresponds to TRBD1 (5 bases). Germline V lookup: CDR1 PRHDT, CDR2 FYEKMQ (reference sequence). The CDR3 sequence is 15 residues long. The ends were cut back, 5 bases at V and 5 bases at J, with 18 bases in the middle.

This chain joins TRBV29-1 and TRBJ1-2; 10 bases map to TRBD1. Germline CDR1 reads SQVTM; CDR2 reads ANQGSEA. This CDR3 region has 14 residues. V lost 1 base and J lost 8; bases outside the gene matches: 7. CDR3 protein: CSVEGGQGLEGYTF. The CDR3 DNA sequence: TGCAGCGTTGAAGGGGGACAGGGGCTTGAAGGCTACACCTTC.

The chain has TRBV28 and TRBJ2-7; TRBD2 agrees at 9 bases. V dropped 5 bases and J dropped 2; count of bases not matched to a gene: 4. The CDR3 sequence is 14 residues long. CDR1 and CDR2 (germline): MDHEN, SYDVKM. The CDR3: CASSAAGGAYEQYF. The CDR3 coding sequence is TGTGCCAGCAGTGCAGCGGGGGGAGCCTACGAGCAGTACTTC. Full variable domain (remainder filled in from reference TRBV28 and TRBJ2-7): DVKVTQSSRYLVKRTGEKVFLECVQDMDHENMFWYRQDPGLGLRLIYFSYDVKMKEKGDIPEGYSVSREKKERFSLILESASTNQTSMYLCASSAAGGAYEQYFGPGTRLTVT.

V usage is TRBV30 and J usage is TRBJ1-3; D remains ambiguous. The CDR3 totals 12 residues. The germline V and J ends were trimmed by 0 bases and 4 bases, with 4 bases remaining between them. Germline lookup yields CDR1 GTSNPN and CDR2 SVGIG (reference sequence). The CDR3 region is CAWSVQGNTIYF. DNA of the CDR3: TGTGCCTGGAGTGTACAAGGAAACACCATATATTTT.

The chain recombines TRBV19 with TRBJ2-5; D remains unclear. The CDR3 consists of 15 residues. V was clipped by 1 base and J by 9 bases, with 18 bases between them. Germline loops: CDR1 LNHDA, CDR2 SQIVND (reference sequence). The CDR3 nucleotides are TGTGCCAGTAGTATAGCCAACTCCTTGGGTCGGGCCCAGTACTTC. Its protein product is CASSIANSLGRAQYF.

The CDR3 spells CASPGENTGELFF. The CDR3 region has the DNA TGTGCCAGCCCGGGGGAGAACACCGGGGAGCTGTTTTTT. The rearrangement uses TRBV7-9 and TRBJ2-2; TRBD2 is a possible D gene (6 bases). CDR1 is SEHNR and CDR2 is FQNEAQ in the germline V gene (reference sequence). CDR3 length: 13 amino acids. V shed 8 bases and J shed 1 base, with 8 bases lying between them.

The chain combines TRBV19 with TRBJ1-5; D not certain. This CDR3 is 13 amino acids long. CDR1 and CDR2 (germline): LNHDA, SQIVND (reference sequence). Between the trimmed V and J ends, which lost 4 bases and 9 bases, there was a span of 13 bases. The CDR3 spells CASSKAPGGPQHF. The CDR3 DNA follows: TGTGCCAGTAGTAAGGCCCCCGGAGGGCCCCAGCATTTT.

This clone is a singleton in its sample. The sample holds other DNA sequences that translate to the same CDR3. V usage is TRBV2 and J usage is TRBJ1-6, with TRBD1 matching over 10 bases. CDR3 length equals 14 residues. The trim removed 6 bases at V and 6 bases at J, leaving 2 bases unmatched. In germline, CDR1 is SNHLY, CDR2 FYNNEI. The CDR3 is CASRGDRGNSPLHF. CDR3 coding DNA: TGTGCCAGCAGGGGGGACAGGGGTAATTCACCCCTCCACTTT. The full variable domain, in which reference TRBV2 and TRBJ1-6 provide the parts outside the CDR3, is EPEVTQTPSHQVTQMGQEVILRCVPISNHLYFYWYRQILGQKVEFLVSFYNNEISEKSEIFDDQFSVERPDGSNFTLKIRSTKLEDSAMYFCASRGDRGNSPLHFGNGTRLTVT.

The genes are TRBV15 and TRBJ2-2, with TRBD1 identical over 11 bases. The CDR3 is 16 residues long. J lost 4 bases, V lost 3 bases, and 4 bases had no gene match. Germline V gene lookup returns CDR1 LNHNV and CDR2 YYDKDF (reference sequence). Here the CDR3 DNA reads TGTGCCACCAGCAGGGGACAGGGGGTAGGCACCGGGGAGCTGTTTTTT. Protein: CATSRGQGVGTGELFF.

This chain links TRBV29-1 with TRBJ1-1; TRBD1 is a possible D gene (6 bases). Germline V lookup: CDR1 SQVTM, CDR2 ANQGSEA. The V and J ends lost 6 bases and 5 bases respectively, with 13 bases between them. The CDR3 sequence is 12 residues long. The CDR3 region is CSVRGGGTEAFF. For the CDR3, the DNA is TGCAGCGTAAGGGGAGGGGGAACTGAAGCTTTCTTT.

A word on this clone: The sample contains more than one DNA sequence encoding this CDR3. The chain employs TRBV12-3 or TRBV12-4 and TRBJ1-2; tentative D call: TRBD1 (5 bases). Trimming took 5 bases from V and 3 from J, leaving 10 bases between them. The CDR3 has 13 residues. CDR3 coding DNA: TGTGCCAGCAGTCCTCGGGGGGACTATGGCTACACCTTC. It yields the protein CASSPRGDYGYTF.

This clone was picked up one time. J is TRBJ1-1 and V is TRBV6-5; D possibly corresponds to TRBD1 (5 bases). Trimming shortened V by 2 bases and J by 5 bases, and 9 bases separated the two germline ends. This CDR3 has 13 amino acids. The germline V gene encodes CDR1 MNHEY and CDR2 SVGAGI. The chain's CDR3 is CASSYRGETEAFF. The CDR3 DNA follows: TGTGCCAGCAGTTACAGGGGTGAGACTGAAGCTTTCTTT.

The V call is TRBV7-8, the J call TRBJ2-7; a weak D match, TRBD1 (6 bases). The CDR3 extends over 17 amino acids. Germline CDR1 reads SGHVS; CDR2 reads FQNEAQ. With 2 bases removed from V and 4 bases from J, the gap between germline ends came to 21 bases. CDR3 amino acids: CASSLRYAVTGFYEQYV. The CDR3 coding sequence is TGTGCCAGCAGCTTAAGATATGCCGTGACAGGCTTTTACGAGCAGTACGTC.

The chain uses TRBV2 and TRBJ2-7; tentatively, D is TRBD2 (6 bases). Germline CDR1 SNHLY, CDR2 FYNNEI. The CDR3 has 15 residues. Trimming cost V 2 bases and J 1 base, with 12 bases left between them. The DNA of the CDR3 is TGTGCCAGCAGTGAAAAGCGGGCTCTATCCTACGAGCAGTACTTC. It codes for CASSEKRALSYEQYF.

The J gene is TRBJ2-3, the V gene TRBV5-4; 11 nucleotides line up with TRBD2. Germline V gives CDR1 SGHNT, CDR2 YYREEE (reference sequence). V lost 4 bases, J lost 1 base, and 5 bases stayed unmatched. This CDR3 comprises 16 residues. CDR3 sequence: CASSPTTSGGTDTQYF. DNA for the CDR3: TGTGCCAGCAGCCCGACGACTAGCGGGGGCACAGATACGCAGTATTTT.

In this sample, this clone turned up many times. The V gene is TRBV19, the J gene TRBJ1-5; TRBD1 aligns across 10 bases. V gave up 7 bases and J gave up 2 bases; unmatched junction bases: 11. The CDR3 totals 17 residues. The germline CDR1 and CDR2 sequences are LNHDA and SQIVND (reference sequence). Written as DNA, the CDR3 is TGTGCCAGTACTGCATCGACAGGGGGCATCGGCAATCAGCCCCAGCATTTT. Translating it yields CASTASTGGIGNQPQHF.

The chain has TRBV11-1 and TRBJ2-5, with D unclear. Trimming shortened V by 7 bases and J by 2 bases, and 14 bases separated the two germline ends. Germline values: CDR1 SGHAT, CDR2 FQDESV (reference sequence). The CDR3 consists of 14 residues. CDR3 protein: CASTRHGFQETQYF. DNA for the CDR3: TGTGCCAGCACCCGACACGGATTTCAAGAGACCCAGTACTTC. The whole variable domain, remainder taken from reference TRBV11-1 and TRBJ2-5, is EAEVAQSPRYKITEKSQAVAFWCDPISGHATLYWYRQILGQGPELLVQFQDESVVDDSQLPKDRFSAERLKGVDSTLKIQPAELGDSAMYLCASTRHGFQETQYFGPGTRLLVL.

A single count supports this clone. J is TRBJ1-4 and V is TRBV11-2, with 10 positions matching TRBD1. The germline V gene has CDR1 SGHAT and CDR2 FQNNGV. This CDR3 has 15 residues. The V segment lost 8 bases and the J segment 0 bases; nucleotides outside the gene matches: 3. CDR3 coding DNA: TGTGCCAGCTCCGGACAGGGGGCAACTAATGAAAAACTGTTTTTT. This gives the protein CASSGQGATNEKLFF.